These T cell receptor beta chains were read from a single sample in a study of T cells expressing NK-cell markers. Following a re-call of the 5' RACE reads, TCRdb has one entry per CDR3 protein and lacks DNA. In all, the sample yields over 100,000 distinct CDR3 sequences. The sample was blood T cells: a sorted CD56 or NKG2C T cell subset, CD4+ or CD8+ T cells, or bulk PBMC T cells (not recorded which). The origin of the receptors is a woman aged 18 to 69 in good health. Each CDR3 is given with its conserved first and last residue.

V	J	CDR3
TRBV20-1	TRBJ2-5	CSAEVGREGGIETQYF
TRBV29-1	TRBJ1-4	CSARTVPGNEKLFF
TRBV9	TRBJ2-1	CASSAGLVNEQFF
TRBV29-1	TRBJ2-7	CSTRPPTSGNWNEQYF
TRBV14	TRBJ2-1	CASSHGSGDYNEQFF
TRBV11-3	TRBJ2-1	CASSNMDTQNNEQFF
TRBV29-1	TRBJ2-1	CSISLGLSSYNEQFF
TRBV24-1	TRBJ2-3	CATSDSYSSTDTQYF
TRBV7-9	TRBJ2-4	CASSAGTSGARKNIQYF
TRBV4-2	TRBJ2-7	CASSQGASGSSYEQYF
TRBV15	TRBJ2-1	CATSTWTYSSYNEQFF
TRBV3-1	TRBJ2-5	CASSQDSPLVETQYF
TRBV7-9	TRBJ1-1	CASSSGPGTEMNTEAFF
TRBV27	TRBJ1-5	CASSLTRSNQPQHF
TRBV4-3	TRBJ2-1	CASSQDPGSLREQFF
TRBV27	TRBJ1-2	CASSSDSNYGYTF
TRBV14	TRBJ2-2	CASSQALPGELFF
TRBV7-9	TRBJ2-5	CASSLLGTGKETQYF
TRBV20-1	TRBJ2-3	CSARSLLSAGPSTDTQYF
TRBV13	TRBJ1-2	CASSLDISYGYTF
TRBV27	TRBJ2-7	CASSSPDRGLEQYF
TRBV4-3	TRBJ2-1	CASSQGAGGFNEQFF
TRBV5-4	TRBJ1-1	CASSGGHLAEAFF
TRBV20-1	TRBJ2-6	CSARVDSGFSGANVLTF
TRBV5-4	TRBJ2-3	CASSLGSTDTQYF
TRBV7-9	TRBJ1-1	CASSAPYTEAFF
TRBV11-1	TRBJ2-1	CASSLAGLLAEGDNEQFF
TRBV3-1	TRBJ2-7	CASSQGTNGYEQYF
TRBV19	TRBJ2-1	CASSTGQSSYNEQFF
TRBV4-2	TRBJ2-7	CASSQDLATYEQYF
TRBV29-1	TRBJ2-4	CSVADRVDIQYF
TRBV27	TRBJ1-5	CASSPLSGNQPQHF
TRBV7-2	TRBJ2-1	CASSLVSGPYNEQFF
TRBV20-1	TRBJ2-3	CSARAQRDTQYF
TRBV5-6	TRBJ2-5	CASSLGQNQETQYF
TRBV12-3/TRBV12-4	TRBJ2-1	CASSLRSSGGARHEQFF
TRBV4-3	TRBJ2-1	CATREASGGLGEQFF
TRBV19	TRBJ2-1	CASSITGGGTNEQFF
TRBV20-1	TRBJ2-1	CSAWERDEQFF
TRBV12-3/TRBV12-4	TRBJ2-3	CASTEGYTQYF
TRBV19	TRBJ2-5	CASSIQDRGSETQYF
TRBV7-7	TRBJ2-1	CASSPSTLNEQFF
TRBV20-1	TRBJ2-7	CSASTDKTYEQYF
TRBV7-2	TRBJ2-1	CASSPVGGIQNEQFF
TRBV29-1	TRBJ1-2	CSVKQTGLDGYTF
TRBV29-1	TRBJ2-7	CSVATGGQGAVLSYEQYF
TRBV6-4	TRBJ2-2	CASSDSPAGGNTGELFF
TRBV20-1	TRBJ2-1	CSASTSGGADEQFF
TRBV5-1	TRBJ2-3	CASSGGEASTDTQYF
TRBV11-2	TRBJ2-3	CASSPRRGEWGASTDTQYF
TRBV12-3/TRBV12-4	TRBJ2-7	CASSFPGQGAGDEQYF
TRBV5-1	TRBJ2-7	CASSLKDIVTTYEQYF